The 2 T cell receptor beta chains below come from one sample, sequenced in a study of regulatory T cells in long-lasting Graves disease. Through Arm-PCR of CDR3 regions and iRepertoire HTBI primers, TCR beta libraries were built. TCRdb re-called the multiplex PCR reads with MiXCR, one entry per CDR3 protein. The sample has about 460,000 distinct CDR3 sequences; about 22% are singletons. As to time point: persistent/refractory GD, antithyroid drugs over 5 years with positive TRAb. The authors made the TCR library using RNA they extracted from PBMCs. The sample consisted of peripheral blood mononuclear cells (PBMCs), taken when the disease was refractory, from a patient treated with antithyroid drugs. All receptors come from a female donor with Graves disease.

This clonotype was counted at least ten times. This sequence joins TRBV30 and TRBJ1-1, with D unresolved. Trimming took off 5 bases at V and 2 bases at J, with 12 bases between the two ends. The germline V gene has CDR1 GTSNPN and CDR2 SVGIG (reference sequence). The CDR3 is made up of 13 amino acids. In DNA form, the CDR3 reads TGTGCCTGGGCACTCAGGAGAAACACTGAAGCTTTCTTT. Translated: CAWALRRNTEAFF.

This clonotype was seen more than once but under ten times. The gene calls are TRBV6-1 and TRBJ2-2; 7 bases are shared with TRBD2. This CDR3 is built from 14 residues. The germline gives CDR1 MNHNS, CDR2 SASEGT. Trimming removed 5 bases from V and 6 bases from J; junction bases left unmatched: 6. CDR3 coding DNA: TGTGCCAGCAGTATGGGGAGGGGACCCGGGGAGCTGTTTTTT. As protein: CASSMGRGPGELFF.